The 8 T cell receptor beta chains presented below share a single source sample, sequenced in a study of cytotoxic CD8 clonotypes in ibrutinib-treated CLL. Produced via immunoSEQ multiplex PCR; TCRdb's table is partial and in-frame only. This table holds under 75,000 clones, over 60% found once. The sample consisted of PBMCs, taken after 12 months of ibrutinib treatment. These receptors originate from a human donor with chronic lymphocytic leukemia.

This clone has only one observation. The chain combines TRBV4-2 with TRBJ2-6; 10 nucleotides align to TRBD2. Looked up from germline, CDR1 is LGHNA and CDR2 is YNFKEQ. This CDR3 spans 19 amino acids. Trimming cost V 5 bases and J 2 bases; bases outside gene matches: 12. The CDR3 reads CASSGGGLAGEAGANVLTF. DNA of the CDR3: TGTGCCAGCAGCGGAGGGGGGCTAGCGGGAGAAGCTGGGGCCAACGTCCTGACTTTC.

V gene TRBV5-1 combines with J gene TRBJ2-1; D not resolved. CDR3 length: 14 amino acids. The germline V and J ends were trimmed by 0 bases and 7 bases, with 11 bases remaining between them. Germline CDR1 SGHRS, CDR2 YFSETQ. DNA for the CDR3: TGCGCCAGCAGCTTGGGTTCCGGATGGAATGAGCAGTTCTTC. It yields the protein CASSLGSGWNEQFF.

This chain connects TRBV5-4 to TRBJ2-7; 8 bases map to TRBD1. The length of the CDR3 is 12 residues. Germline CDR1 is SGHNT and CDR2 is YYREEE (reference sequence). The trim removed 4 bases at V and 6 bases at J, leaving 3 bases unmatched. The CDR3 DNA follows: TGTGCCAGCAGCACGGGACAGGCCGAGCAGTACTTC. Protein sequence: CASSTGQAEQYF.

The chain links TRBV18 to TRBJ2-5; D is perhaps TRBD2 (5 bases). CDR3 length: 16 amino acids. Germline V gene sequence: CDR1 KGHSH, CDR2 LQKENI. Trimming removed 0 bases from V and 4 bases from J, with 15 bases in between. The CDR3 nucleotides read TGTGCCAGCTCACCACCGTCTCTAGCTGACGGAGAGACCCAGTACTTC. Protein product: CASSPPSLADGETQYF.

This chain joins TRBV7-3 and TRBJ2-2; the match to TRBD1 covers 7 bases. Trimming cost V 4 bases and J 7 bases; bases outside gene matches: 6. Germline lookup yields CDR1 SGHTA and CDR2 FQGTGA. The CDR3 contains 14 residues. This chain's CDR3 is CASSSTGSGGELFF. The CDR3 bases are TGTGCCAGCAGCTCGACAGGGTCGGGCGGGGAGCTGTTTTTT.

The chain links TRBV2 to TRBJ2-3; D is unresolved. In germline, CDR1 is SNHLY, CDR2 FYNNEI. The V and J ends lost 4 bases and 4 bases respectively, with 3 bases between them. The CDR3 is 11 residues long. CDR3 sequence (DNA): TGTGCCAGCAGTGGGGCAGATACGCAGTATTTT. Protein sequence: CASSGADTQYF.

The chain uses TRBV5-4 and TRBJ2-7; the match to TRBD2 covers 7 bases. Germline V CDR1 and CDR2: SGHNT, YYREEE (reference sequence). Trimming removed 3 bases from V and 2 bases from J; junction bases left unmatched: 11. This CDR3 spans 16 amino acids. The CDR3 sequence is CASSWGGRMGTYEQYF. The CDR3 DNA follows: TGTGCCAGCAGCTGGGGGGGAAGGATGGGAACCTACGAGCAGTACTTC.

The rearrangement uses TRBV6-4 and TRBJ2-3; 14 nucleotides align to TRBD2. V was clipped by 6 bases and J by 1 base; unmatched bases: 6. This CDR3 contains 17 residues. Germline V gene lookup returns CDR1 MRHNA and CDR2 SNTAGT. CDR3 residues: CASSLGTSGSGTDTQYF. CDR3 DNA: TGTGCCAGCAGCCTCGGGACTAGCGGGAGCGGCACAGATACGCAGTATTTT.